This record covers a single T cell receptor beta chain. What it binds is unknown. Cryopreserved PBMCs were the source of roughly 2 micrograms of genomic DNA, which went to TCR beta libraries. Only in-frame clones appear in the TCRdb table, and some are missing; sequencing was by immunoSEQ multiplex PCR. The data hold about 130,000 clones, with roughly 83% observed a single time. These data come from a study of cytotoxic CD8 clonotypes in ibrutinib-treated CLL. Study-wide findings and caveats: While tracking circulating CD8+ T-cell counts, baseline clonality exceeded that of age-matched healthy donors.

V lost 6 bases to trimming and J lost 4 bases; unmatched junction nucleotides: 8. The V gene's germline CDR1 is KGHSH and CDR2 LQKENI. The CDR3 loop spans 15 amino acids. The chain combines TRBV18 with TRBJ1-4, with 7 positions matching TRBD1. The source of this sequence is a human donor with chronic lymphocytic leukemia. Source: PBMCs, taken after 12 months of ibrutinib treatment. For the CDR3, the DNA is TGTGCCAGCTCCCTATCCCGGGACAGTAATGAAAAACTGTTTTTT. It codes for CASSLSRDSNEKLFF.